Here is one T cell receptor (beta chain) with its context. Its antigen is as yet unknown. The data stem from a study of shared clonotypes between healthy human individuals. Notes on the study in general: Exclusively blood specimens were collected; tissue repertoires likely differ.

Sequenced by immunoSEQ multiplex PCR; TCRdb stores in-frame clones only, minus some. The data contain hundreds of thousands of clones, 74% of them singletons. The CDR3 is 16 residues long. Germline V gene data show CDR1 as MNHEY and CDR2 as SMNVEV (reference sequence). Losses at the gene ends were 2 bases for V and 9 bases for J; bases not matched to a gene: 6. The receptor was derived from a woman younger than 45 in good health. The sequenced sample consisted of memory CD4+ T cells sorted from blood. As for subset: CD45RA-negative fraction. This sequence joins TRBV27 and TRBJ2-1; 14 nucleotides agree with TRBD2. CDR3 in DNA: TGTGCCAGCAGTTTAGAGGGGACTAGCGGGAGAGGTGAGCAGTTCTTC. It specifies CASSLEGTSGRGEQFF.